This T cell receptor beta chain originates from a study of T-cell memory formation after mild COVID-19. This clonotype was detected many times. Per germline, CDR1 SGHDT and CDR2 YYEEEE. The CDR3 extends over 16 amino acids. V was clipped by 2 bases and J by 1 base, with 15 bases between them. TCRdb called the 5' RACE reads again in MiXCR, with one record for every CDR3 protein. The sample has around 370,000 distinct CDR3 sequences; around 21% are singletons. The receptor's source is an adult woman who had mild COVID-19 (a few samples of this study predate the infection). Cell type and time point are not known. The sequenced material came from PBMCs or a T cell subset sorted from them (not recorded which). The rearrangement uses TRBV5-6 and TRBJ1-1; no clear D gene. The CDR3 region has the DNA TGTGCCAGCAGCTTCAGTCGGGGAAGGCGGAACACTGAAGCTTTCTTT. It encodes CASSFSRGRRNTEAFF.